This TCR beta chain emerged from a study of control samples from healthy donors and cancer patients. Libraries were prepared by immunoSEQ multiplex PCR; TCRdb keeps only in-frame clonotypes and omits some of them. The sample carries about 160,000 clones, about 94% recorded once. This clone showed up just once. Between the trimmed V and J ends, which lost 6 bases and 0 bases, there was a span of 16 bases. CDR3 length equals 17 residues. From germline, CDR1 is SGHRS and CDR2 YFSETQ. This sequence was found in a woman in her thirties or forties in good health. The sample comprised blood. The chain employs TRBV5-1 and TRBJ2-6, with D possibly matching TRBD1 (6 bases). CDR3 amino acids: CASIQGNSFSGANVLTF. The CDR3 coding sequence is TGCGCCAGCATCCAGGGGAATTCCTTCTCTGGGGCCAACGTCCTGACTTTC.